Given below is one T cell receptor (beta chain) in context. Sequencing used immunoSEQ multiplex PCR; TCRdb keeps in-frame clones, though not all of them. The table shows over 400,000 clones, with 80% to 90% occurring only once. The CDR3 has 16 amino acids. V lost 0 bases to trimming and J lost 0 bases; unmatched junction nucleotides: 3. From germline, CDR1 is SGHAT and CDR2 FQNNGV. This specimen belongs to a study of blood T cell repertoires in COVID-19. Study-wide background: Sources were T cells, B-cell-depleted T cells, or PBMCs; the material itself was cDNA or gDNA.

The V and J genes are TRBV11-2 and TRBJ2-3, with 7 positions matching TRBD1. The clonotype originates from a human donor in a cohort sampled during active COVID-19. Material: peripheral blood. This CDR3 reads CASSLDAGGSTDTQYF. DNA of the CDR3: TGTGCCAGCAGCTTAGACGCAGGGGGTAGCACAGATACGCAGTATTTT.